This T cell receptor (beta chain) was documented in a study of CD8 T cells in ankylosing spondylitis. Whole-study findings and limits: Characteristic of ankylosing spondylitis blood, it appeared, was a TCR beta motif comprising several highly homologous variants.

TCRdb re-called the 5' RACE reads through MiXCR, storing one row per CDR3 protein. The sample lists under 300,000 distinct CDR3 sequences, around 9.2% occurring once. This clonotype has a count of ten or more. No antigen is known for it. Per germline, CDR1 DFQATT and CDR2 SNEGSKA (reference sequence). This CDR3 has 15 amino acids. Trimming took off 3 bases at V and 0 bases at J, with 14 bases between the two ends. J is TRBJ1-1 and V is TRBV20-1; TRBD1 might be the D (6 bases). This receptor was obtained from a male donor with ankylosing spondylitis or in good health (not recorded which). Sequenced: blood, either unsorted or a sorted T cell fraction (not recorded which). The CDR3: CSASGWGGVNTEAFF. In nucleotides, the CDR3 is TGCAGTGCTAGCGGGTGGGGGGGCGTGAACACTGAAGCTTTCTTT.